The following is a T cell receptor beta chain sequence with its context. No antigen is known for it. Qualities for individual bases were not recorded, and no much larger clone is one base off. These data originate in a study of human CD4 T cells and Enterobacteriaceae (dated by TCRdb to between 2020 and 2021). Study-level results and caveats: Ex vivo, broadly cross-reactive clonotypes appeared more expanded than specific ones, with 11 of 19 and about three fifths of the roughly 30 in the top 5%. Reactivity of ex vivo clonotypes was inferred only by matching nucleotide sequences to CFSE-low cultures from the same donors.

The ex vivo total memory CD4+ samples were sequenced at deep level, which gave a detection sensitivity of one cell in 200,000. The QIAamp DNA Micro Kit was used to extract genomic DNA from cell pellets, and spectrophotometry was used to check the DNA quantity and purity. Amplification of TCR Vbeta CDR3 regions was performed with the immunoSEQ multiplex PCR assay. Sequencing of amplicons was performed on the Illumina HiSeq platform. The retrieved sequences were 87 nucleotides long and included the CDR3 region. In the original analysis: Each unique productive TCR Vbeta nucleotide sequence counted as a clonotype and was quantified by productive template frequency from ImmunoSEQ Analyzer V3.0. Expanded clonotypes were defined by a threshold at the top 5th percentile of each frequency-ranked repertoire. Repertoire overlap was calculated as Chao-Jaccard using the R package fossil and displayed by nonmetric multidimensional scaling using the R package MASS. In TCRdb, the immuneACCESS table is reduced to in-frame sequences with V and J assigned. These tables do not hold every clone; where another copy was compared, an unresolved V gene accounts for under half, and the others remain unexplained. V, J and clone size are taken as reported in that table, and D and trimming were inferred from the DNA itself. The sample yields some 30,000 clones; approximately 84% were counted once. The ten biggest clones cover around 1.5% of the sample.

The CDR3 runs 18 residues from the cysteine to the phenylalanine. Here the CDR3 DNA is all that survives: 54 bases in frame from base 1. V lost 2 bases and J lost 4 bases, and the count of bases not matched to a germline gene is 7. Taken from the germline V gene (reference sequence), the CDR1 and CDR2 loops are LNHDA and SQIVND. Memory CD4+ T cells, defined as all CD4+ cells other than CD45RA+CCR7+CD95- naive cells, were FACS-sorted on a FACSAria III to a purity of over 95%. Blood from healthy donors was obtained from blood donation centers in Switzerland. Positive selection with CD4 and CD14 magnetic microbeads was used to enrich total CD4+ T cells and monocytes. CD8+, CD14+, CD16+, CD56+, CD19+ and CD25-bright cells were excluded before sorting. To assess in vivo expansion of bacteria-reactive clonotypes, total memory CD4+ T cells from a couple of blood donors were sequenced directly ex vivo. Peripheral blood mononuclear cells were isolated from donor blood using Ficoll-Paque Plus.

The receptor comes from a human donor in good health. Source material: memory CD4+ T cells from blood. According to the study, the label for this sample's cell subset or site signals: total memory CD4 T cells sorted directly ex vivo, unstimulated. The chain links TRBV19 with TRBJ2-1, and 14 junction bases match TRBD2. The bases read TGTGCCAGTAGTATACCGATGACTAGCGGGAGGGGTTACAATGAGCAGTTCTTC. This yields the protein CASSIPMTSGRGYNEQFF. The CDR3 plus the reference TRBV19 and TRBJ2-1 genes for the other parts give the full variable domain: DGGITQSPKYLFRKEGQNVTLSCEQNLNHDAMYWYRQDPGQGLRLIYYSQIVNDFQKGDIAEGYSVSREKKESFPLTVTSAQKNPTAFYLCASSIPMTSGRGYNEQFFGPGTRLTVL.